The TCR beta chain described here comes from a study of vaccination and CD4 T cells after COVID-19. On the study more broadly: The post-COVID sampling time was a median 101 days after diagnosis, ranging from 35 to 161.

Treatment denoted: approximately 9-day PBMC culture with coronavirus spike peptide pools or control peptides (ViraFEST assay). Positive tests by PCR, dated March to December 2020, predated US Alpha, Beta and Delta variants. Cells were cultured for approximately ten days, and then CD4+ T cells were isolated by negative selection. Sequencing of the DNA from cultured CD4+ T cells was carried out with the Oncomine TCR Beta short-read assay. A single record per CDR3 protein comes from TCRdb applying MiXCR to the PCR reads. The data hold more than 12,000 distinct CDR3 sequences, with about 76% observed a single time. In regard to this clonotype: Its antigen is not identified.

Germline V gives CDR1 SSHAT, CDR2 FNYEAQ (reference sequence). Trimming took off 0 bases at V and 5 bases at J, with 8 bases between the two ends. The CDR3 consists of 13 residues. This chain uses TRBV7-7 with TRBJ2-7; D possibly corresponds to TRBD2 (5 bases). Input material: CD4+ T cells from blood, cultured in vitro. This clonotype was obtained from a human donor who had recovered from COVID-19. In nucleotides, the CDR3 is TGTGCCAGCAGCTTAGCGCCCGGGGACGAGCAGTACTTC. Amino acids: CASSLAPGDEQYF.